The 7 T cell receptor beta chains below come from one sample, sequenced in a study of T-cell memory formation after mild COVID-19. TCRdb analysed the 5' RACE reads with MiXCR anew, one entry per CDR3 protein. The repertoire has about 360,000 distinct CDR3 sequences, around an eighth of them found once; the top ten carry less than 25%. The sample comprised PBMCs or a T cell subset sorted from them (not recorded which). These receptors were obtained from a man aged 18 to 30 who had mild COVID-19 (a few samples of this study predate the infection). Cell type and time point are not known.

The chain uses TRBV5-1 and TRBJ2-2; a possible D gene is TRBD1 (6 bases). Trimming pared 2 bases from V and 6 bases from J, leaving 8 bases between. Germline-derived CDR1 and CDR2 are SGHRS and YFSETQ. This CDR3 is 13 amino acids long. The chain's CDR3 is CASSLGQPGELFF. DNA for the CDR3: TGCGCCAGCAGCTTAGGACAGCCCGGGGAGCTGTTTTTT.

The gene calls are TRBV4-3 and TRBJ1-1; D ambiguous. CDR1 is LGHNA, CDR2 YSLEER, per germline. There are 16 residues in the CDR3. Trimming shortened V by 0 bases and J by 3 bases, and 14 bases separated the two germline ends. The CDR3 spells CASSQEEALPYTEAFF. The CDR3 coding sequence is TGCGCCAGCAGCCAAGAAGAGGCACTACCTTACACTGAAGCTTTCTTT.

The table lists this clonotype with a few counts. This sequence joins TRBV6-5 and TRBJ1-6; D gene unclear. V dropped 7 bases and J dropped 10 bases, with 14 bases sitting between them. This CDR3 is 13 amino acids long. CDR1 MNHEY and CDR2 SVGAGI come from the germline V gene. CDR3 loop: CASIRGPGSPLHF. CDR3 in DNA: TGTGCCAGCATCCGCGGGCCCGGATCACCCCTCCACTTT.

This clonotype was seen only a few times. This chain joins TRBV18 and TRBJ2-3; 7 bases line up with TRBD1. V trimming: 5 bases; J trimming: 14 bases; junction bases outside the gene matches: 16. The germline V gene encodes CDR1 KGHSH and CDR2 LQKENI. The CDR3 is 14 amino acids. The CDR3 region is CASSGTASPSVRYF. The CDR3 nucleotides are TGTGCCAGCTCAGGGACAGCATCTCCAAGTGTTCGGTATTTT. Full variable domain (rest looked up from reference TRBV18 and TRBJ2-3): NAGVMQNPRHLVRRRGQEARLRCSPMKGHSHVYWYRQLPEEGLKFMVYLQKENIIDESGMPKERFSAEFPKEGPSILRIQQVVRGDSAAYFCASSGTASPSVRYFGPGTRLTVL.

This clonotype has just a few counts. CDR3 protein: CSAETHRGWDSPLHF. CDR3 in DNA: TGCAGTGCTGAGACCCACAGGGGGTGGGATTCACCCCTCCACTTT. The chain employs TRBV20-1 and TRBJ1-6; 8 positions agree with TRBD1. Germline V gene lookup returns CDR1 DFQATT and CDR2 SNEGSKA (reference sequence). Trimming cost V 5 bases and J 8 bases; bases outside gene matches: 11. This CDR3 is 15 amino acids long.

DNA for the CDR3: TGCGCCAGCAGCTTAGCCCCAGGGGGCGGGGAGACCCAGTACTTC. This codes for CASSLAPGGGETQYF. The chain joins TRBV5-1 to TRBJ2-5, with TRBD1 matching over 8 bases. Germline trimming cut 2 bases from V and 5 bases from J; bases unmatched to any gene: 8. There are 15 residues in the CDR3. Germline CDR1 reads SGHRS; CDR2 reads YFSETQ.

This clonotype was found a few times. In DNA, the CDR3 is TGCAGTGCCGCCCGGGGCAGGGAAGGCGAGCAGTACTTC. This sequence encodes CSAARGREGEQYF. The chain combines TRBV20-1 with TRBJ2-7, with D perhaps given as TRBD1 or TRBD2 (5 bases each). There are 13 residues in the CDR3. Deletions cut 6 bases from V and 6 bases from J, with 18 bases between. Germline V gene data show CDR1 as DFQATT and CDR2 as SNEGSKA (reference sequence).